The sequence of this T cell receptor (beta chain) was determined in a study of Graves' ophthalmopathy and Graves' hyperthyroidism. Study-level points and caveats: Among expanded thyroid clonotypes above 0.001 frequency, most also occurred in blood.

Germline V gene lookup returns CDR1 KGHDR and CDR2 SFDVKD. The CDR3 is 16 amino acids. As regards this clonotype: As yet, its antigen is unknown. At one of its ends the junction is not consistent with the germline gene, which may arise from a read error.

Aged 18 to 65, hyperthyroidism patients had new diagnoses of under 2 months' duration. Clinical symptoms, serum thyroxine, TRAb, thyroid ultrasound and orbital computed tomography determined diagnosis. The authors amplified TCR beta CDR3 regions, and they did so from RNA transcripts for repertoire sequencing. Following a first-round RT-PCR that used HTBI primers, a second-round multiplex PCR was carried out. TCRdb ran MiXCR on the multiplex PCR reads and lists one entry per CDR3 protein. This table holds roughly 39,000 distinct CDR3 sequences, 50% found once. The sequence was obtained from an adult woman with stable Graves' hyperthyroidism. The sequenced sample was peripheral blood. This chain connects TRBV24-1 to TRBJ1-5, with D possibly TRBD1 on 6 matching bases. CDR3 sequence reads: CSTSGGGRRERQPQHF. CDR3 nucleotide sequence: TGTTCCACCAGTGGGGGGGGCCGGAGGGAGAGACAGCCTCAGCATTTT.